Below, 24 T cell receptor beta chains from the same sample are listed, as sequenced in a study of blood T cell repertoires in COVID-19. TCRdb keeps only in-frame clones here, not all; method: immunoSEQ multiplex PCR. This table has approximately 150,000 clones, around 83% appearing once. Specimen: peripheral blood. Receptors originate from a man aged 35-49 years with acute or convalescent COVID-19.

The chain has TRBV15 and TRBJ1-1; 7 nucleotides agree with TRBD1. The CDR3 has 13 residues. V shed 0 bases, J shed 6 bases, and the junction held 1 base outside the gene matches. Looked up from germline, CDR1 is LNHNV and CDR2 is YYDKDF (reference sequence). CDR3 in amino acids: CATSRDRGSEAFF. The CDR3 region has the DNA TGTGCCACCAGCAGAGACAGGGGGTCTGAAGCTTTCTTT.

The chain has TRBV5-1 and TRBJ2-7; TRBD1 aligns across 7 bases. Germline CDR1 SGHRS, CDR2 YFSETQ. CDR3 length: 12 amino acids. The junction had 10 bases not matched to a gene; V was cut back by 4 bases and J by 12 bases. The CDR3 sequence: CASSISGQDRYF. CDR3 DNA: TGCGCCAGCAGCATCAGTGGACAGGACCGGTACTTC.

CDR3 in amino acids: CASSSTGEWGEQYF. The CDR3 nucleotides read TGTGCCAGCAGCTCGACAGGGGAGTGGGGCGAGCAGTACTTC. The chain employs TRBV7-9 and TRBJ2-7; 8 bases agree with TRBD1. This CDR3 spans 14 amino acids. The germline CDR1 and CDR2 sequences are SEHNR and FQNEAQ (reference sequence). Losses at the gene ends were 4 bases for V and 6 bases for J; bases not matched to a gene: 8.

The rearrangement uses TRBV12-3 or TRBV12-4 and TRBJ2-1; 7 bases line up with TRBD1. V shed 4 bases and J 13 bases; nucleotides not matched to a gene: 7. The CDR3 contains 12 residues. In DNA form, the CDR3 reads TGTGCCAGCAGTTCGCACAGGGGCACCCAGTTCTTC. This sequence encodes CASSSHRGTQFF.

The chain uses TRBV19 and TRBJ1-4; no clear D gene. V lost 5 bases to trimming and J lost 8 bases, with 15 bases between them. In germline, CDR1 is LNHDA, CDR2 SQIVND (reference sequence). This CDR3 comprises 14 residues. The CDR3 loop reads CASSLARLEEKLFF. CDR3 nucleotides: TGTGCCAGTAGTCTTGCCAGGTTGGAAGAAAAACTGTTTTTT.

The CDR3 is CASSPRLAEGEQFF. The CDR3, as DNA: TGTGCCAGCAGCCCTAGACTAGCGGAGGGTGAGCAGTTCTTC. The chain links TRBV3-1 (or the pseudogene TRBV3-2) to TRBJ2-1, with 9 bases identical to TRBD2. The V and J ends lost 4 bases and 9 bases, in that order; junction bases with no gene match: 7. Germline assignment: CDR1 LGHDT and CDR2 YNNKEL (reference sequence). The CDR3 has 14 amino acids.

The V call is TRBV11-2, the J call TRBJ2-7; TRBD1 agrees at 9 bases. CDR3 length: 16 amino acids. The germline V gene encodes CDR1 SGHAT and CDR2 FQNNGV. J was trimmed by 2 bases and V by 4 bases; bases with no gene match: 9. In DNA, the CDR3 is TGTGCCAGCAGCTCACCGGGACAGGGTCCGACCTACGAGCAGTACTTC. Translating it yields CASSSPGQGPTYEQYF.

The CDR3 DNA reads TGTGCCAGTAGTATGACGACAGCTTCCTACGAGCAGTACTTC. Translation gives CASSMTTASYEQYF. The chain carries TRBV19 and TRBJ2-7, with D possibly matching TRBD1 (5 bases). Trimming pared 3 bases from V and 1 base from J, leaving 10 bases between. The CDR3 extends over 14 amino acids. Per germline, CDR1 LNHDA and CDR2 SQIVND (reference sequence).

The rearrangement links TRBV6-5 to TRBJ2-7, with a possible D match to TRBD1 (5 bases). V was cut by 2 bases and J by 5 bases, with 10 bases left in between. The length of the CDR3 is 13 residues. Germline values: CDR1 MNHEY, CDR2 SVGAGI. CDR3 region: CASSYGAFDEQYF. The DNA for the CDR3 is TGTGCCAGCAGTTACGGGGCCTTCGACGAGCAGTACTTC.

The chain uses TRBV6-1 and TRBJ1-2; D may be TRBD1 (5 bases). CDR1 is MNHNS and CDR2 is SASEGT in the germline V gene. The CDR3 runs 17 residues. With 2 bases removed from V and 8 bases from J, the gap between germline ends came to 24 bases. The CDR3 DNA follows: TGTGCCAGCAGTGAAAACTCAGGAGGGGTCCAAAGGAGCGGCTACACCTTC. Its protein is CASSENSGGVQRSGYTF.

The J gene is TRBJ2-7, the V gene TRBV7-4, with D tentatively TRBD1 (6 bases). The V and J ends lost 5 bases and 3 bases respectively, with 23 bases between them. The germline V gene encodes CDR1 SGHVT and CDR2 SQSDAQ. The CDR3 length is 17 residues. CDR3 coding DNA: TGTGCCAGCAGCCCAGCCCCGGGACATAGGACCTTCTACGAGCAGTACTTC. It specifies CASSPAPGHRTFYEQYF. Based on the CDR3 plus reference TRBV7-4 and TRBJ2-7, the full variable domain is GAGVSQSPRYKVAKRGRDVALRCDSISGHVTLYWYRQTLGQGSEVLTYSQSDAQRDKSGRPSGRFSAERPERSVSTLKIQRTEQGDSAVYLCASSPAPGHRTFYEQYFGPGTRLTVT.

The V call is TRBV6-5, the J call TRBJ1-3, with TRBD1 matching over 8 bases. The CDR3 consists of 15 residues. V shed 6 bases and J 4 bases; nucleotides not matched to a gene: 8. The germline V gene encodes CDR1 MNHEY and CDR2 SVGAGI. This CDR3 is CASRPGTGEGNTIYF. The CDR3 DNA follows: TGTGCCAGCAGGCCCGGGACAGGCGAGGGAAACACCATATATTTT.

This clone was picked up one time. The rearrangement joins TRBV6-5 to TRBJ2-7; 8 positions agree with TRBD2. V lost 0 bases, J lost 7 bases, and 11 bases stayed unmatched. The CDR3 spans 16 residues. Germline-derived CDR1 and CDR2 are MNHEY and SVGAGI. In DNA, the CDR3 is TGTGCCAGCAGTTACTCGGGGCGGGGGGCCCGGGGAGAGCAGTACTTC. Its protein product is CASSYSGRGARGEQYF.

The chain employs TRBV5-6 and TRBJ1-2, with D tentatively TRBD1 (6 bases). Germline assignment: CDR1 SGHDT and CDR2 YYEEEE. This CDR3 is 15 amino acids long. The ends were cut back, 2 bases at V and 8 bases at J, with 19 bases in the middle. In DNA, the CDR3 is TGTGCCAGCAGCTTTGGGGTAACAGGGACCAAAGGCTACACCTTC. Translating gives CASSFGVTGTKGYTF.

CDR3 sequence reads: CASSSSPHSSSYEQYF. The CDR3 nucleotides are TGTGCCAGCAGCTCTAGCCCCCACTCCTCATCCTACGAGCAGTACTTC. This chain links TRBV9 with TRBJ2-7; weak D call: TRBD2 (5 bases). The germline V gene has CDR1 SGDLS and CDR2 YYNGEE. Deletions cut 4 bases from V and 1 base from J, with 18 bases between. This CDR3 is built from 16 residues.

The rearrangement links TRBV6-2 or TRBV6-3 to TRBJ1-6; 10 positions agree with TRBD1. The V and J ends lost 4 bases and 5 bases, in that order; junction bases with no gene match: 5. Germline CDR1 MNHEY, CDR2 SVGEGT. The CDR3 has 16 residues. The CDR3 is CASSSGTGANNSPLHF. DNA of the CDR3: TGTGCCAGCAGTTCCGGGACAGGGGCGAATAATTCACCCCTCCACTTT.

V and J are TRBV19 and TRBJ1-5; D is possibly TRBD1 (5 bases). Trimming pared 5 bases from V and 9 bases from J, leaving 14 bases between. The CDR3 runs to 13 residues. Germline loops: CDR1 LNHDA, CDR2 SQIVND (reference sequence). The CDR3 DNA follows: TGTGCCAGTAGTCCTCGCGGGGGGGTGCCCCAGCATTTT. It codes for CASSPRGGVPQHF.

The rearrangement joins TRBV2 to TRBJ1-5; D unclear. In germline, CDR1 is SNHLY, CDR2 FYNNEI. This CDR3 spans 14 amino acids. Deletions cut 6 bases from V and 3 bases from J, with 12 bases between. CDR3 in amino acids: CASRLRPSNQPQHF. DNA for the CDR3: TGTGCCAGCAGACTACGACCCTCCAATCAGCCCCAGCATTTT.

The chain is built from TRBV7-9 and TRBJ1-1; D possibly corresponds to TRBD1 (6 bases). This CDR3 spans 12 amino acids. Germline CDR1 and CDR2: SEHNR and FQNEAQ (reference sequence). Trimming left V 3 bases short and J 8 bases short, with 10 bases between. The CDR3 DNA reads TGTGCCAGCAGCTTCTCCGGACAGGAAGCTTTCTTT. It codes for CASSFSGQEAFF.

This chain uses TRBV7-8 with TRBJ1-2, with 7 bases fitting TRBD1. This CDR3 is built from 14 residues. Germline-derived CDR1 and CDR2 are SGHVS and FQNEAQ. The trim removed 5 bases at V and 6 bases at J, leaving 9 bases unmatched. CDR3 region: CASSKSPRGDGYTF. CDR3 nucleotides: TGTGCCAGCAGCAAAAGCCCCAGGGGGGATGGCTACACCTTC.

This chain joins TRBV19 and TRBJ2-7; TRBD1 aligns across 9 bases. The CDR3 spans 15 residues. Germline V lookup: CDR1 LNHDA, CDR2 SQIVND (reference sequence). V was clipped by 4 bases and J by 2 bases; unmatched bases: 6. DNA of the CDR3: TGTGCCAGTAGTAGGAGCCGGGACAGGGCCTACGAGCAGTACTTC. It is translated as CASSRSRDRAYEQYF.

The chain carries TRBV7-6 and TRBJ2-7; D not certain. The V and J ends lost 4 bases and 3 bases respectively, with 13 bases between them. Germline V gene data show CDR1 as SGHVS and CDR2 as FNYEAQ. The CDR3 loop spans 14 amino acids. CDR3 residues: CASSSRFSGYEQYF. The DNA of the CDR3 is TGTGCCAGCAGCTCCCGTTTTTCCGGCTACGAGCAGTACTTC.

The chain has TRBV6-2 or TRBV6-3 and TRBJ1-5, with 9 bases fitting TRBD1. The germline V gene has CDR1 MNHEY and CDR2 SVGEGT. Unmatched junction bases numbered 3, after V lost 6 bases and J lost 0 bases. The CDR3 has 15 residues. Written as DNA, the CDR3 is TGTGCCAGCAGCGGGGACAGGGCTAGCAATCAGCCCCAGCATTTT. Its translation is CASSGDRASNQPQHF.

V gene TRBV9 combines with J gene TRBJ2-2, with D uncertain. Deletions cut 1 base from V and 6 bases from J, with 19 bases between. The length of the CDR3 is 17 residues. Germline V gives CDR1 SGDLS, CDR2 YYNGEE. The CDR3 nucleotides read TGTGCCAGCAGCGTAAACCCAGAAGAGGAAGTGCCCGGGGAGCTGTTTTTT. This codes for CASSVNPEEEVPGELFF.